A selection of T cell receptor beta chains follows, all from one sample in a study of cytomegalovirus exposure and HLA in healthy donors. TCRdb's copy holds only in-frame clones and misses some; the assay was immunoSEQ multiplex PCR. The table records around 150,000 clones, approximately 82% of them present only once. What was sequenced was PBMCs. The receptors originated from a man aged 25 to 40 in good health and CMV-seropositive. Both conserved end residues are part of each CDR3. The D gene is left open where the match is weak. For some rows the clone size is stated as once, few or many, or as a class when expanded; others skip it.

DNA	CDR3	V	J	size	D
TGTGCCAGCAGTTACCTAAACAGGGTTTACGAGCAGTACTTC	CASSYLNRVYEQYF	TRBV6-6	TRBJ2-7	.	.
TGCGCCAGCAGCTTTACAGGGTCTTACTCCTACAATGAGCAGTTCTTC	CASSFTGSYSYNEQFF	TRBV5-1	TRBJ2-1	.	.
TGTGCCAGCAGGAGACAGGGACCCTATGGCTACACCTTC	CASRRQGPYGYTF	TRBV9	TRBJ1-2	.	TRBD1
TGCGCCAGCAGCTTGGCCTCGGGGATCAATGAGCAGTTCTTC	CASSLASGINEQFF	TRBV5-1	TRBJ2-1	.	.
TGTGCCAGCAGAAGGACGGGGGATGAGCAGTTCTTC	CASRRTGDEQFF	TRBV7-8	TRBJ2-1	.	.
TGTGCCTGGAGCCCTAGGACAGGGAAACAAGTTTTCTTT	CAWSPRTGKQVFF	TRBV30	TRBJ1-1	.	TRBD1
TGCGCCAGCAGCTTGGGACTAGCGGGAGGGACACAAGAGACCCAGTACTTC	CASSLGLAGGTQETQYF	TRBV5-1	TRBJ2-5	.	TRBD2
TGCGCCAGCAGCCAAGGTATAGCGGGGGCAGATACGCAGTATTTT	CASSQGIAGADTQYF	TRBV4-1	TRBJ2-3	few	TRBD2
TGTGCCAGCAGCGTCGACAGGGGTGAGCAGTTCTTC	CASSVDRGEQFF	TRBV5-4	TRBJ2-1	.	TRBD1
TGTGCCAGCAGCTGGACCGGGACAGCAGATACGCAGTATTTT	CASSWTGTADTQYF	TRBV5-4	TRBJ2-3	.	TRBD1
TGTGCCAGCAGCTTAACCAGAAACACTGAAGCTTTCTTT	CASSLTRNTEAFF	TRBV7-9	TRBJ1-1	once	.
TGTGCCAGCAGTTACGAGGTAGACACTGAAGCTTTCTTT	CASSYEVDTEAFF	TRBV6-5	TRBJ1-1	.	.
TGTGCCACCTCGACATGGGTTGGGACTGAAGCTTTCTTT	CATSTWVGTEAFF	TRBV2	TRBJ1-1	.	.
TGCGCCAGCAGCCAAGAGTGGGCGGGGTCCCTCCCTAACTATGGCTACACCTTC	CASSQEWAGSLPNYGYTF	TRBV4-1	TRBJ1-2	.	.
TGCGCCAGCAGAGAACGGGAGTACGGCACAGATACGCAGTATTTT	CASREREYGTDTQYF	TRBV5-1	TRBJ2-3	.	.
TGCGCCAGCAGCCTGACTAGCAAGGCAGATACGCAGTATTTT	CASSLTSKADTQYF	TRBV10-2	TRBJ2-3	.	TRBD2
TGTGCCAGCAGCTTAGGGACAGGGGATGGCTACACCTTC	CASSLGTGDGYTF	TRBV7-9	TRBJ1-2	few	TRBD1
TGCGCCAGCAGCTTAGGACAGGGGTTCAATGAGCAGTTCTTC	CASSLGQGFNEQFF	TRBV5-1	TRBJ2-1	.	TRBD1
TGTGCCATCAGTGAGTCGACAGAGACGAGGCCCCAGCATTTT	CAISESTETRPQHF	TRBV10-3	TRBJ1-5	few	.
TGTGCCAGCAGCTCACCGGGACATACTTACGAGCAGTACTTC	CASSSPGHTYEQYF	TRBV7-8	TRBJ2-7	.	.
TGTGCCTGGACCCGGATTCTAGAGCGGAATGAGCAGTTCTTC	CAWTRILERNEQFF	TRBV30	TRBJ2-1	.	.
TGTGCCATCAGTGCGCAGGGTAACAATGAGCAGTTCTTC	CAISAQGNNEQFF	TRBV10-3	TRBJ2-1	.	.
TGTGCCAGCAGCCAAGTGCGGGGCGTAGAATCTGGGTACACCTTC	CASSQVRGVESGYTF	TRBV4-2	TRBJ1-2	.	.
TGTGCCAGCAGCATCCAGGGGGCGGGCGGGGAGCTGTTTTTT	CASSIQGAGGELFF	TRBV9	TRBJ2-2	once	TRBD1
TGTGCCAGCAGTATAACGACAGGGGGAAGCACTGAAGCTTTCTTT	CASSITTGGSTEAFF	TRBV2	TRBJ1-1	.	TRBD1
TGCGCCAGCAGCCAAGAGCGGGGCGGGGGGGCAGATACGCAGTATTTT	CASSQERGGGADTQYF	TRBV4-3	TRBJ2-3	.	TRBD2
TGTGCCAGCAGCTTAGGTGCAGGGGGGAACACTGAAGCTTTCTTT	CASSLGAGGNTEAFF	TRBV7-2	TRBJ1-1	.	TRBD1
TGTGCCAGTAGTATGAGTGGCTACGAGCAGTACTTC	CASSMSGYEQYF	TRBV19	TRBJ2-7	.	.
TGTGCCAGCAACAGGGGCCCACTCAACTATGGCTACACCTTC	CASNRGPLNYGYTF	TRBV9	TRBJ1-2	many	TRBD1
TGTGCCAGCAGCCTCAGCGGGGGGGGCAACACCGGGGAGCTGTTTTTT	CASSLSGGGNTGELFF	TRBV7-2	TRBJ2-2	.	TRBD2